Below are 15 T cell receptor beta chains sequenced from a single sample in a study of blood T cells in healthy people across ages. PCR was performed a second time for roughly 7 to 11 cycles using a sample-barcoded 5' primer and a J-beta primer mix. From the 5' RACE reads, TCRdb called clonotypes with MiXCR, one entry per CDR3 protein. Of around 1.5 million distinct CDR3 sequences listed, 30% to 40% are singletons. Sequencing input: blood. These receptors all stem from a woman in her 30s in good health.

The CDR3 protein is CASTSGTTNTGELFF. The CDR3 bases are TGTGCCAGCACTAGCGGGACCACGAACACCGGGGAGCTGTTTTTT. The J gene is TRBJ2-2, the V gene TRBV2; 9 bases are a match to TRBD2. This CDR3 has 15 residues. J was trimmed by 0 bases and V by 7 bases; bases with no gene match: 3. In germline, CDR1 is SNHLY, CDR2 FYNNEI.

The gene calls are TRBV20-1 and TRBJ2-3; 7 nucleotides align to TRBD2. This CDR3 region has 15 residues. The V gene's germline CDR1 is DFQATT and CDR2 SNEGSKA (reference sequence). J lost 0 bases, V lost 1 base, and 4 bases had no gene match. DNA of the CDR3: TGCAGTGCTAGAGGGGTGCGGGGGAGCACAGATACGCAGTATTTT. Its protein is CSARGVRGSTDTQYF.

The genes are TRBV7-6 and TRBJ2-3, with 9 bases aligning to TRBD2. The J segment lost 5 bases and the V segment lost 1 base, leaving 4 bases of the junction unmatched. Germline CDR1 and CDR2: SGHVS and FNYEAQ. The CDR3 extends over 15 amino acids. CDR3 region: CASSLVGGRVDTQYF. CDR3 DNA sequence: TGTGCCAGCAGCTTAGTCGGCGGGAGGGTAGATACGCAGTATTTT. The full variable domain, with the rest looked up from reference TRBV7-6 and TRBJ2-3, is GAGVSQSPRYKVTKRGQDVALRCDPISGHVSLYWYRQALGQGPEFLTYFNYEAQQDKSGLPNDRFSAERPEGSISTLTIQRTEQRDSAMYRCASSLVGGRVDTQYFGPGTRLTVL.

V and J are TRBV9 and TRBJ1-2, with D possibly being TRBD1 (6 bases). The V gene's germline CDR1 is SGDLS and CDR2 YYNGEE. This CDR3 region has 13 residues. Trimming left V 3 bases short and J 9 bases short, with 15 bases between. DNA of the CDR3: TGTGCCAGCAGCGCCCAGGGGAGTGTCTGCTACACCTTC. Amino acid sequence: CASSAQGSVCYTF.

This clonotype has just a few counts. CDR3 sequence reads: CATSRGTGASAGELFF. CDR3 sequence (DNA): TGTGCCACCAGCAGAGGGACAGGGGCTAGCGCCGGGGAGCTGTTTTTT. V and J are TRBV15 and TRBJ2-2, with 9 nucleotides matching TRBD1. The CDR3 loop spans 16 amino acids. Germline CDR1 LNHNV, CDR2 YYDKDF (reference sequence). Losses at the gene ends were 1 base for V and 6 bases for J; bases not matched to a gene: 6.

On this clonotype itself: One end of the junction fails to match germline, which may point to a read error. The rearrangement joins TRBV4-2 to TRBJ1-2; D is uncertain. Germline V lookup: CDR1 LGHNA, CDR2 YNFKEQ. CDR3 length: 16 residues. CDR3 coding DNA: TGTGCCGGCAGCCAAGATGCTAAGTGGGCTAACTATGGCTACACCTTC. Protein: CAGSQDAKWANYGYTF.

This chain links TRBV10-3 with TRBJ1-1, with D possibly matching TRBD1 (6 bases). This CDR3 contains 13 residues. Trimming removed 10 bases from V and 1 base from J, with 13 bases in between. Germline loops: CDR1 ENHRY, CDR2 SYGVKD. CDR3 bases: TGTGCCAACGGCAGGGGATGGAACACTGAAGCTTTCTTT. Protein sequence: CANGRGWNTEAFF.

CDR3 residues: CSATEWTEVNQPQHF. The CDR3 region has the DNA TGCAGTGCTACCGAATGGACAGAAGTCAATCAGCCCCAGCATTTT. The rearrangement links TRBV20-1 to TRBJ1-5; D is possibly TRBD1 (6 bases). The CDR3 sequence is 15 residues long. Between the trimmed V and J ends, which lost 4 bases and 3 bases, there was a span of 16 bases. Germline CDR1 is DFQATT and CDR2 is SNEGSKA (reference sequence).

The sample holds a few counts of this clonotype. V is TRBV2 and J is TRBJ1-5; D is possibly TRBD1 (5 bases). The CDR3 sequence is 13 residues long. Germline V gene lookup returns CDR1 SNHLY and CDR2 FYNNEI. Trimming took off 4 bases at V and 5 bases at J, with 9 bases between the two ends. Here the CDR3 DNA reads TGTGCCAGCAGTGGGGGGATGGATCAGCCCCAGCATTTT. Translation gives CASSGGMDQPQHF. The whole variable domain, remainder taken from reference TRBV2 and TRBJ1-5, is EPEVTQTPSHQVTQMGQEVILRCVPISNHLYFYWYRQILGQKVEFLVSFYNNEISEKSEIFDDQFSVERPDGSNFTLKIRSTKLEDSAMYFCASSGGMDQPQHFGDGTRLSIL.

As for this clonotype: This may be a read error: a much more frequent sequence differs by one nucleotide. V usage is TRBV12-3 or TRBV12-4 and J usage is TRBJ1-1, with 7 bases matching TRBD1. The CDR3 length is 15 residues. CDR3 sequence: CAGSSDTGANTEAFF. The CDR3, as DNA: TGTGCCGGCAGTTCAGACACAGGGGCGAACACTGAAGCTTTCTTT.

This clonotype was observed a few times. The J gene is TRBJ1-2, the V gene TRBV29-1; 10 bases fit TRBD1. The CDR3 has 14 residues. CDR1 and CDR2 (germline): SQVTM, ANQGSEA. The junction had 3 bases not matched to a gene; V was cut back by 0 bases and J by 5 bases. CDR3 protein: CSVEEPGQGYGYTF. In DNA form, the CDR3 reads TGCAGCGTTGAAGAACCGGGACAGGGGTATGGCTACACCTTC.

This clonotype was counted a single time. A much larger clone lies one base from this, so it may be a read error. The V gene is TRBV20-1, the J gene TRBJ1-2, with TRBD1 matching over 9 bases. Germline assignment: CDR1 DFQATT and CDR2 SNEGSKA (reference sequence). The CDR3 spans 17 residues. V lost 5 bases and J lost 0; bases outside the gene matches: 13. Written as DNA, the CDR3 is TGCAGTGCTCAACCCCCCAGGACAGGGGCTTCTAACTATGGCTACACCTTC. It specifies CSAQPPRTGASNYGYTF.

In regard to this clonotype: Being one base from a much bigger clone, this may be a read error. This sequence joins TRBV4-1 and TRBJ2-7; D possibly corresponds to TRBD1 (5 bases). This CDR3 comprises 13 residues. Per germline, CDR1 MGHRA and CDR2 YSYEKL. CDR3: CAGSPDIYYEQYF. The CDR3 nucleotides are TGCGCCGGCAGCCCGGACATTTACTACGAGCAGTACTTC.

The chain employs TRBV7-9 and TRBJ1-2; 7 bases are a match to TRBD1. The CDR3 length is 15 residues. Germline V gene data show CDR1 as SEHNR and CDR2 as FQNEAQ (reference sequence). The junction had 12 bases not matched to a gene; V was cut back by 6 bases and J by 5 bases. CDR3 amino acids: CASSLQSRDSYGYTF. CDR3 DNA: TGTGCCAGCAGTTTACAGTCCCGGGACAGTTATGGCTACACCTTC.

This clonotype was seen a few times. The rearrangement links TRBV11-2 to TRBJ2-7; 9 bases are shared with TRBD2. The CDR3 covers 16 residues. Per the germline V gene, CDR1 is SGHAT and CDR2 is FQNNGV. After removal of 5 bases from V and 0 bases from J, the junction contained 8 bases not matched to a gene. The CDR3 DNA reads TGTGCCAGCAGCAAATGGGCTAGCGGGGCCTCCTACGAGCAGTACTTC. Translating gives CASSKWASGASYEQYF.